This T cell receptor (beta chain) was identified during a study of shared clonotypes between healthy human individuals. The repertoire was sequenced with immunoSEQ multiplex PCR; TCRdb's copy has only in-frame clones and lacks some. The sample yields around 750,000 clones, about 74% seen once. Germline V gene data show CDR1 as SGHAT and CDR2 as FQNNGV. The CDR3 has 11 amino acids. The V end lost 5 bases, the J end lost 5 bases, and 6 bases lay between the germline ends. Whole-study results and caveats: When naive CD4 clonotypes were compared across a few donors, approximately 5% were shared.

This clone showed up just once. Antigen specificity is unknown. The same CDR3 arises from other DNA sequences in this sample as well. This chain connects TRBV11-2 to TRBJ2-5; D unclear. This clonotype originated in a young woman in good health. What was sequenced was memory CD4+ T cells sorted from blood. Subset specified: CD45RA-negative fraction. The CDR3 DNA sequence: TGTGCCAGCAGCCGTCAGGAGACCCAGTACTTC. This translates into CASSRQETQYF. Looking up the rest from reference TRBV11-2 and TRBJ2-5 gives the full variable domain: EAGVAQSPRYKIIEKRQSVAFWCNPISGHATLYWYQQILGQGPKLLIQFQNNGVVDDSQLPKDRFSAERLKGVDSTLKIQPAKLEDSAVYLCASSRQETQYFGPGTRLLVL.